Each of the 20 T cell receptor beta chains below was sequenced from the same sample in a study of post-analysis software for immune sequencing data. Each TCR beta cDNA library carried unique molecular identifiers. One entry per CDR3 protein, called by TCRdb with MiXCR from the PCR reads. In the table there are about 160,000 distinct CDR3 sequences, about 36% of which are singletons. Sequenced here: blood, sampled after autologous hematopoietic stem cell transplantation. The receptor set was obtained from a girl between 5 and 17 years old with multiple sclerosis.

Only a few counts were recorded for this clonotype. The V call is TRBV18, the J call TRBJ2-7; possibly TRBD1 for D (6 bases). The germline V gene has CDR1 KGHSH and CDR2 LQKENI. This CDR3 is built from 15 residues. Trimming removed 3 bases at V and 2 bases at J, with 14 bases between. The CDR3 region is CASSPETGRTYEQYF. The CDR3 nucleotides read TGTGCCAGCTCACCGGAGACAGGTCGAACCTACGAGCAGTACTTC.

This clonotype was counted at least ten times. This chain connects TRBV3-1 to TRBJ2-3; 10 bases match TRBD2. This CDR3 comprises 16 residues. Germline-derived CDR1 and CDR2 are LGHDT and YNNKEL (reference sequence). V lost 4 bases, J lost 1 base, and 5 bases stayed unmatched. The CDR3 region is CASSPLAGAGTDTQYF. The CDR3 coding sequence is TGTGCCAGCAGCCCCCTAGCGGGAGCGGGCACAGATACGCAGTATTTT.

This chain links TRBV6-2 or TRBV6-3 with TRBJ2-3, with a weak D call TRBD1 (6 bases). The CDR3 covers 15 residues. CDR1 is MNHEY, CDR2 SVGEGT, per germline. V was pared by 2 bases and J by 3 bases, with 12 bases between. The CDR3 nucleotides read TGTGCCAGCAGTTACAATCGGCAGGGGACAGATACGCAGTATTTT. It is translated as CASSYNRQGTDTQYF.

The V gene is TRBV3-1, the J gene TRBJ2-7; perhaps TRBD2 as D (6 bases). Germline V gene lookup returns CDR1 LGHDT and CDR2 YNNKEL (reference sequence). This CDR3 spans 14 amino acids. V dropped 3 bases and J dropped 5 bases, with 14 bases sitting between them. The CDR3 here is CASSQRRAADEQYF. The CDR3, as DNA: TGTGCCAGCAGCCAGAGGAGGGCGGCGGACGAGCAGTACTTC.

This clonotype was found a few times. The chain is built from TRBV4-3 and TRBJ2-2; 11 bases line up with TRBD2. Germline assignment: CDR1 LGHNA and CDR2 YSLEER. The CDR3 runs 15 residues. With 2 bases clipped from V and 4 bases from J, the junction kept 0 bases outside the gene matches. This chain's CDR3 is CASSQLAGGTGELFF. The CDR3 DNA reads TGCGCCAGCAGCCAACTAGCGGGAGGCACCGGGGAGCTGTTTTTT.

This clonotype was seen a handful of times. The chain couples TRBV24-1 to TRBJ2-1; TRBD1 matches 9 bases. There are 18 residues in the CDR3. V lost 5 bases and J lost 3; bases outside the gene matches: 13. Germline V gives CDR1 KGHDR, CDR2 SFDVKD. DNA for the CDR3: TGTGCCACCAGTGGTCCTCTCGCAAGGACAGGGGACTACAATGAGCAGTTCTTC. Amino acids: CATSGPLARTGDYNEQFF.

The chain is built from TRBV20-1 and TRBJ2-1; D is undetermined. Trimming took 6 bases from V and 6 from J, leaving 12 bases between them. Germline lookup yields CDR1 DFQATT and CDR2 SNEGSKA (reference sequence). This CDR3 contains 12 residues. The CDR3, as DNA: TGCAGTGCAATCATGTCTCCCAATGAGCAGTTCTTC. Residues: CSAIMSPNEQFF.

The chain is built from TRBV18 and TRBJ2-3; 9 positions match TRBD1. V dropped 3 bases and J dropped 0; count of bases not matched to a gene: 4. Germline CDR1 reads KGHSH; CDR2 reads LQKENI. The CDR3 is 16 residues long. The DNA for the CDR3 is TGTGCCAGCTCACCCCGTGGACAGGGGAGCACAGATACGCAGTATTTT. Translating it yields CASSPRGQGSTDTQYF.

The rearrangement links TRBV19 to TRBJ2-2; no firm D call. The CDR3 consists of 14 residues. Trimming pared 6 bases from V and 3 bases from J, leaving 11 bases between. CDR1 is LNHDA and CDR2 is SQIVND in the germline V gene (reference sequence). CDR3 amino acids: CASRYSPDTGELFF. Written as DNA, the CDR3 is TGTGCCAGTAGGTACTCACCCGACACCGGGGAGCTGTTTTTT.

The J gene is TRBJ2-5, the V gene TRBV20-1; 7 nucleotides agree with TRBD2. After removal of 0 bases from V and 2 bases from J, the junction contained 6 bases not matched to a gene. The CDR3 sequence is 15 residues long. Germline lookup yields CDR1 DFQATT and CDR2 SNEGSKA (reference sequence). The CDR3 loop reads CSAREKRDRQETQYF. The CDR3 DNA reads TGCAGTGCTAGAGAGAAGCGGGACCGACAAGAGACCCAGTACTTC.

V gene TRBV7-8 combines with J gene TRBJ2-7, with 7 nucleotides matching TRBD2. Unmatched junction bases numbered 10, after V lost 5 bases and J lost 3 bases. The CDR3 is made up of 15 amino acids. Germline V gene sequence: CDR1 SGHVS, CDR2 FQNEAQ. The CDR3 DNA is TGTGCCAGCAGCCCCCGTAGCGGGTATAACTACGAGCAGTACTTC. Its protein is CASSPRSGYNYEQYF. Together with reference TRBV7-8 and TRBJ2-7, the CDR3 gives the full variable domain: GAGVSQSPRYKVAKRGQDVALRCDPISGHVSLFWYQQALGQGPEFLTYFQNEAQLDKSGLPSDRFFAERPEGSVSTLKIQRTQQEDSAVYLCASSPRSGYNYEQYFGPGTRLTVT.

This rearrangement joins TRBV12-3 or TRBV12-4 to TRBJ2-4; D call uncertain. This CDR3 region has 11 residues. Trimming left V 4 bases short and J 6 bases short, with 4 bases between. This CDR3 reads CASSYINIQYF. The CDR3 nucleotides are TGTGCCAGCAGTTATATAAACATTCAGTACTTC.

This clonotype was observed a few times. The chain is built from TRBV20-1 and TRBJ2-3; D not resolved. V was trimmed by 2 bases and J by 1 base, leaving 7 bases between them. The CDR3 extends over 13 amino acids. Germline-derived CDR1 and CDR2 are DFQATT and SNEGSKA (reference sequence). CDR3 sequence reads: CSARLGGTDTQYF. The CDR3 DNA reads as TGCAGTGCTAGACTGGGCGGCACAGATACGCAGTATTTT.

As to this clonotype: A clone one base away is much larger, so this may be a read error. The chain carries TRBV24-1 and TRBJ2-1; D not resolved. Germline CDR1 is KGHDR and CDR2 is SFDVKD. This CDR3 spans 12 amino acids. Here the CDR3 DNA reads TGTGCCACCAGTGACTACTACAGTGAGCAGTTCTTC. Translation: CATSDYYSEQFF.

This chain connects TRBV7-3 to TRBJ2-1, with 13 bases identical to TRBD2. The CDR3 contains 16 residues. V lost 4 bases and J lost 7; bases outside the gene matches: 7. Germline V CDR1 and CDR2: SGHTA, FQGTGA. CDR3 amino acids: CASSSRLAGGWNEQFF. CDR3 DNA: TGTGCCAGCAGCTCAAGACTAGCGGGAGGCTGGAATGAGCAGTTCTTC.

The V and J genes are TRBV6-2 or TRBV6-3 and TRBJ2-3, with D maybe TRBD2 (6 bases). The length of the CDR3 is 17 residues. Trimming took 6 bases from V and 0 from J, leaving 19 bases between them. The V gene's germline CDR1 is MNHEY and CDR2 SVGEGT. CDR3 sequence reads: CASSPRTILSSTDTQYF. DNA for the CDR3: TGTGCCAGCAGCCCACGGACTATCCTCTCTAGCACAGATACGCAGTATTTT.

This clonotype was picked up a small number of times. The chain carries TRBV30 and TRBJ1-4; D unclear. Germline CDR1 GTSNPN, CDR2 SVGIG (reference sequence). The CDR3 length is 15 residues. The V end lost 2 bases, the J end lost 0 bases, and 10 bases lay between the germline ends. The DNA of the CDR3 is TGTGCCTGGAGTTTAAGGACGACAACTAATGAAAAACTGTTTTTT. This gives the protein CAWSLRTTTNEKLFF.

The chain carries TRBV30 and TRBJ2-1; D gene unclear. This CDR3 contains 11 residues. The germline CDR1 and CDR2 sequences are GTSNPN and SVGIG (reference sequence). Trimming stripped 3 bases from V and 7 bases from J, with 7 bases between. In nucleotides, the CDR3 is TGTGCCTGGAGCTTTCCTAATGAGCAGTTCTTC. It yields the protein CAWSFPNEQFF.

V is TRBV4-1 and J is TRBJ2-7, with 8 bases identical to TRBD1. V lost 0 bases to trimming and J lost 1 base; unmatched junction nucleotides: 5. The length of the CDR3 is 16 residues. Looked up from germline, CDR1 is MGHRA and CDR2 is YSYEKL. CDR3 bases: TGCGCCAGCAGCCAAGATCCAGGGGGCCTATCCTACGAGCAGTACTTC. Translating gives CASSQDPGGLSYEQYF.

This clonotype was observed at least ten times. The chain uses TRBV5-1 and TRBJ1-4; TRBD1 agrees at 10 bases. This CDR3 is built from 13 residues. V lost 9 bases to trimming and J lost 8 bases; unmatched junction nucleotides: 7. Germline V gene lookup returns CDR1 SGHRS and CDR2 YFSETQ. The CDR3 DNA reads TGCGCCACTTCCGGGACAGGGGTGGAAAAACTGTTTTTT. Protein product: CATSGTGVEKLFF.